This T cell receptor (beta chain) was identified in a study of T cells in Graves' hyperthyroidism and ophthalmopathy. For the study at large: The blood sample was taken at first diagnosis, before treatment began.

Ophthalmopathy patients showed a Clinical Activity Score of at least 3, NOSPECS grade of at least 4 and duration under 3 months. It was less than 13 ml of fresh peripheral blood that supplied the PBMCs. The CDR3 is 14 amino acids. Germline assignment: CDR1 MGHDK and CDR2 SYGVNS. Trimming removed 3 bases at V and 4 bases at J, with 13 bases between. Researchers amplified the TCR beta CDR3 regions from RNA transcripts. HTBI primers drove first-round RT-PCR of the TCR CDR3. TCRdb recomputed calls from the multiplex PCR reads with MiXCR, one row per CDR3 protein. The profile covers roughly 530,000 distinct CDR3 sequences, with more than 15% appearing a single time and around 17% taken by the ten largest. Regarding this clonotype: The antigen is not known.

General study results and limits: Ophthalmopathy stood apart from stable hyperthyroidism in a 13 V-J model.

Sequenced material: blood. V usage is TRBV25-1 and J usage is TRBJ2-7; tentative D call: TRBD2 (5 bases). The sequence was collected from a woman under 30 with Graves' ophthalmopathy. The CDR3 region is CASSDTFGDYEQYF. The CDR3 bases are TGTGCCAGCAGTGACACATTCGGGGATTACGAGCAGTACTTC.